This T cell receptor beta chain is drawn from a study of shared clonotypes between healthy human individuals. Findings of the study overall: What naive subsets generally showed was a larger estimated richness than memory subsets showed.

The assay was immunoSEQ multiplex PCR, and TCRdb's table has in-frame clones only and misses some. The table includes roughly 1,000,000 clones, about 80% detected once. The V and J ends lost 2 bases and 6 bases, in that order; junction bases with no gene match: 3. CDR3 size: 16 residues. Germline CDR1 and CDR2: KGHSH and LQKENI. In regard to this clone: Its matching antigen is unknown. Additional DNA sequences in this sample encode the identical CDR3.

Material: memory CD4+ T cells from PBMCs. The subset is: CD45RA-negative fraction. This sequence was found in a man aged 18 to 29 in good health. Some clones in this sample may be carry-over from other donors' samples. The chain carries TRBV18 and TRBJ2-1, with 14 positions matching TRBD2. The CDR3 sequence is CASSPSGLAGGNEQFF. The CDR3 bases are TGTGCCAGCTCACCATCTGGACTAGCGGGGGGCAATGAGCAGTTCTTC.